This T cell receptor (beta chain) was sequenced in a study of T cells after yellow fever vaccination. Between the trimmed V and J ends, which lost 0 bases and 2 bases, there was a span of 11 bases. The germline V gene has CDR1 MNHEY and CDR2 SVGAGI. The CDR3 has 15 amino acids. Each CDR3 protein gets one entry after TCRdb re-called the 5' RACE reads with MiXCR. The sample lists about 68,000 distinct CDR3 sequences, about 7% occurring once. This clonotype was recorded at least ten times. The TCR was taken from a man between 18 and 35 years old who received the YFV17D yellow fever vaccine. The V call is TRBV6-5, the J call TRBJ2-7; a weak D match, TRBD2 (6 bases). This sample comprised CD8+ T cells sorted from PBMCs, obtained approximately 47 days after the first yellow fever vaccination. Here the CDR3 reads CASSYSRGTTYEQYF. CDR3 in DNA: TGTGCCAGCAGTTACTCGCGGGGTACTACCTACGAGCAGTACTTC.